Below, 23 T cell receptor beta chains from the same sample are listed, as sequenced in a study of beta chain features in type 1 diabetes. The entirety of the isolated RNA underwent reverse transcription, so expressed TCRB transcripts were sequenced. The assay was immunoSEQ multiplex PCR, and TCRdb's table has in-frame clones only and misses some. The data show 150,000 to 170,000 clones, with 8.1% seen just once and about 0.6% held by the top ten. Material for sequencing was central memory CD4+ T cells from blood. These receptors were obtained from a man aged 18 to 35 in good health.

This clone was counted a few times. The rearrangement joins TRBV29-1 to TRBJ1-2; 8 bases match TRBD1. Germline V gives CDR1 SQVTM, CDR2 ANQGSEA. The CDR3 has 14 residues. V shed 5 bases, J shed 6 bases, and the junction held 11 bases outside the gene matches. The CDR3 nucleotides are TGCAGCGTTCGTGTTTACGGACAGGGTGATGGCTACACCTTC. Protein: CSVRVYGQGDGYTF.

The chain uses TRBV7-2 and TRBJ2-7; TRBD2 might be the D (6 bases). The CDR3 loop spans 18 amino acids. Germline V gives CDR1 SGHTA, CDR2 FQGNSA. Trimming stripped 5 bases from V and 2 bases from J, with 25 bases between. CDR3 in DNA: TGTGCCAGCAGCCGGGCTTTGGCGGGACCTACTTCCCCCTACGAGCAGTACTTC. It encodes CASSRALAGPTSPYEQYF.

This clone was detected a few times. CDR3 residues: CASSLLGSTGELFF. CDR3 DNA sequence: TGTGCCAGCAGCCTGCTAGGGAGCACCGGGGAGCTGTTTTTT. This chain uses TRBV7-8 with TRBJ2-2; a possible D gene is TRBD2 (5 bases). The CDR3 extends over 14 amino acids. The V and J ends lost 5 bases and 4 bases respectively, with 11 bases between them. CDR1 SGHVS and CDR2 FQNEAQ come from the germline V gene. The whole variable domain, filled in from reference TRBV7-8 and TRBJ2-2, reads GAGVSQSPRYKVAKRGQDVALRCDPISGHVSLFWYQQALGQGPEFLTYFQNEAQLDKSGLPSDRFFAERPEGSVSTLKIQRTQQEDSAVYLCASSLLGSTGELFFGEGSRLTVL.

This clone was detected ten times or more. CDR3 coding DNA: TGTGCCTGGAGGGGCAAGGGGGCTACCCAGACTAACTATGGCTACACCTTC. This codes for CAWRGKGATQTNYGYTF. The chain joins TRBV30 to TRBJ1-2; TRBD1 agrees at 7 bases. CDR1 is GTSNPN, CDR2 SVGIG, per germline (reference sequence). The CDR3 consists of 17 residues. V was pared by 3 bases and J by 0 bases, with 13 bases of the junction left unmatched.

This clone was seen repeatedly, ten times or more. The chain has TRBV28 and TRBJ2-1; a weak D match, TRBD2 (6 bases). Trimming shortened V by 3 bases and J by 7 bases, and 10 bases separated the two germline ends. The length of the CDR3 is 13 residues. Germline loops: CDR1 MDHEN, CDR2 SYDVKM. The chain's CDR3 is CASSLLATNEQFF. In DNA, the CDR3 is TGTGCCAGCAGTTTGCTAGCGACTAATGAGCAGTTCTTC. Full variable domain (missing parts from reference TRBV28 and TRBJ2-1): DVKVTQSSRYLVKRTGEKVFLECVQDMDHENMFWYRQDPGLGLRLIYFSYDVKMKEKGDIPEGYSVSREKKERFSLILESASTNQTSMYLCASSLLATNEQFFGPGTRLTVL.

Only a few counts were recorded for this clone. The V call is TRBV7-2, the J call TRBJ2-3, with 10 bases matching TRBD1. J gave up 6 bases and V 5 bases, and 14 bases lay outside the gene matches. The CDR3 covers 17 residues. The germline gives CDR1 SGHTA, CDR2 FQGNSA. CDR3 in DNA: TGTGCCAGCAGCCGAAGGACCGACAGGGGGCCGGCCGATACGCAGTATTTT. The encoded protein is CASSRRTDRGPADTQYF.

This clone showed up just a few times. V is TRBV7-2 and J is TRBJ2-1; D remains ambiguous. V lost 3 bases, J lost 2 bases, and 11 bases lay in between. This CDR3 is built from 15 residues. Germline V lookup: CDR1 SGHTA, CDR2 FQGNSA. The CDR3 is CASSFPLSTYNEQFF. The CDR3 DNA reads TGTGCCAGCAGCTTTCCCCTCTCTACCTACAATGAGCAGTTCTTC.

The chain combines TRBV7-3 with TRBJ2-1; the match to TRBD2 covers 12 bases. Per the germline V gene, CDR1 is SGHTA and CDR2 is FQGTGA. The CDR3 consists of 16 residues. Trimming at V came to 0 bases and at J to 4 bases, leaving 1 base not matched to a gene. CDR3 amino acids: CASSLTGTSGYNEQFF. As DNA, the CDR3 is TGTGCCAGCAGCTTAACCGGGACTAGCGGGTACAATGAGCAGTTCTTC.

The chain recombines TRBV6-1 with TRBJ2-5; perhaps TRBD2 as D (5 bases). Germline V CDR1 and CDR2: MNHNS, SASEGT. The V end was cut by 11 bases, the J end by 5 bases, with 18 bases between. The CDR3 spans 13 residues. The CDR3 region is CASHNSGGETQYF. The CDR3 DNA follows: TGTGCCTCCCACAACTCCGGCGGGGAGACCCAGTACTTC.

This sequence joins TRBV6-6 and TRBJ1-2; D gene uncertain. V was cut by 6 bases and J by 3 bases, with 14 bases left in between. Germline V gene data show CDR1 as MNHNY and CDR2 as SVGAGI (reference sequence). This CDR3 comprises 14 residues. The CDR3 nucleotides are TGTGCCAGCAGCACTTTAGCACACCACTATGGCTACACCTTC. This gives the protein CASSTLAHHYGYTF.

This clone occurred a few times. J is TRBJ1-1 and V is TRBV28; tentative D call: TRBD1 (6 bases). V gave up 4 bases and J gave up 4 bases, with 16 bases separating them. CDR1 and CDR2 from the germline V gene are MDHEN and SYDVKM. CDR3 length: 15 amino acids. CDR3 in DNA: TGTGCCAGCAGTTGGGACTTCGGGGGGGCCACTGAAGCTTTCTTT. Amino acid sequence: CASSWDFGGATEAFF.

This clone was recorded a few times. The V call is TRBV7-9, the J call TRBJ2-2; TRBD1 might be the D (6 bases). The CDR3 is 17 amino acids. Trimming removed 6 bases at V and 0 bases at J, with 17 bases between. Per the germline V gene, CDR1 is SEHNR and CDR2 is FQNEAQ (reference sequence). CDR3 amino acids: CASRKGTRASNTGELFF. The CDR3 nucleotides read TGTGCCAGCAGAAAAGGGACACGAGCCTCGAACACCGGGGAGCTGTTTTTT.

V is TRBV7-3 and J is TRBJ1-5; perhaps TRBD1 as D (5 bases). Germline loops: CDR1 SGHTA, CDR2 FQGTGA. The V gene lost 2 bases and the J gene lost 2 bases, with 13 bases spanning the gap. This CDR3 has 16 amino acids. Here the CDR3 reads CASSLLAGNGNQPQHF. The CDR3, as DNA: TGTGCCAGCAGCTTATTGGCAGGGAACGGCAATCAGCCCCAGCATTTT.

This clone was recorded a few times. This chain uses TRBV6-1 with TRBJ2-5; the match to TRBD2 covers 16 bases. The J segment lost 5 bases and the V segment lost 2 bases, leaving 8 bases of the junction unmatched. CDR1 is MNHNS, CDR2 SASEGT, per germline. The CDR3 extends over 18 amino acids. Here the CDR3 reads CASSERGTSGGAGETQYF. CDR3 nucleotides: TGTGCCAGCAGTGAACGAGGGACTAGCGGGGGGGCGGGGGAGACCCAGTACTTC.

This clone was detected a few times. The V call is TRBV28, the J call TRBJ2-5, with D uncertain. The J call is in doubt because the DNA end fits TRBJ2-7 better. The CDR3 spans 13 residues. Germline assignment: CDR1 MDHEN and CDR2 SYDVKM. The chain's CDR3 is CASSSYGAYEQYF. The CDR3 DNA reads as TGTGCCAGCAGTTCTTACGGTGCCTACGAGCAGTACTTC.

The CDR3 sequence: CASSGDRVDQPQHF. CDR3 sequence (DNA): TGTGCCAGCAGTGGGGACAGGGTGGATCAGCCCCAGCATTTT. The chain couples TRBV6-1 to TRBJ1-5; 9 bases map to TRBD1. The CDR3 totals 14 residues. CDR1 and CDR2 from the germline V gene are MNHNS and SASEGT. V trimming: 4 bases; J trimming: 5 bases; junction bases outside the gene matches: 3.

The chain recombines TRBV28 with TRBJ2-5, with TRBD2 identical over 9 bases. CDR1 and CDR2 (germline): MDHEN, SYDVKM. This CDR3 has 15 amino acids. The ends lost 5 bases at V and 2 bases at J; junction bases unmatched: 6. CDR3 nucleotides: TGTGCCAGCAGTCGCATGGCGGGGGGGCAAGAGACCCAGTACTTC. It codes for CASSRMAGGQETQYF.

This clone has a count of ten or more. The chain joins TRBV25-1 to TRBJ2-2; TRBD1 aligns across 10 bases. CDR1 and CDR2 (germline): MGHDK, SYGVNS. V lost 4 bases, J lost 5 bases, and 1 base stayed unmatched. The length of the CDR3 is 14 residues. CDR3 sequence: CASSGDRGTGELFF. In DNA, the CDR3 is TGTGCCAGCAGTGGGGACAGGGGTACCGGGGAGCTGTTTTTT.

This clone was picked up a small number of times. V gene TRBV28 combines with J gene TRBJ2-7, with 8 bases identical to TRBD2. This CDR3 has 15 residues. After removal of 7 bases from V and 0 bases from J, the junction contained 8 bases not matched to a gene. CDR1 and CDR2 (germline): MDHEN, SYDVKM. DNA of the CDR3: TGTGCCAGCACCCCCAGCGGGAGCGGCTCCTACGAGCAGTACTTC. Encoded protein: CASTPSGSGSYEQYF.

This chain uses TRBV27 with TRBJ1-6, with D maybe TRBD1 (6 bases). Trimming stripped 5 bases from V and 9 bases from J, with 17 bases between. Germline CDR1 and CDR2: MNHEY and SMNVEV (reference sequence). The CDR3 consists of 15 residues. The CDR3 region is CASSPQGPESSPLHF. The CDR3 DNA sequence: TGTGCCAGCAGTCCTCAGGGGCCGGAGAGTTCACCCCTCCACTTT.

Only a few counts were recorded for this clone. The chain is built from TRBV11-2 and TRBJ2-5, with a possible D match to TRBD1 (6 bases). Germline V gives CDR1 SGHAT, CDR2 FQNNGV. V was clipped by 4 bases and J by 5 bases, with 11 bases between them. The CDR3 is 13 amino acids. The CDR3 protein is CASSWGPGETQYF. The CDR3 nucleotides are TGTGCCAGCAGCTGGGGGCCGGGGGAGACCCAGTACTTC.

This clone was recorded a few times. This chain connects TRBV5-4 to TRBJ2-1; 7 nucleotides align to TRBD1. The CDR3 sequence is 15 residues long. Germline values: CDR1 SGHNT, CDR2 YYREEE (reference sequence). After removal of 2 bases from V and 4 bases from J, the junction contained 6 bases not matched to a gene. CDR3 in amino acids: CASSFGQEHYNEQFF. CDR3 DNA: TGTGCCAGCAGCTTCGGACAGGAACATTACAATGAGCAGTTCTTC.

The rearrangement uses TRBV4-3 and TRBJ2-5; possible D gene TRBD1, 5 bases. The CDR3 runs 13 residues. From germline, CDR1 is LGHNA and CDR2 YSLEER. V was pared by 2 bases and J by 11 bases, with 15 bases between. In DNA, the CDR3 is TGCGCCAGCAGCCAAAGGGGCCAGACGACTCAGTACTTC. It codes for CASSQRGQTTQYF.